The 25 T cell receptor beta chains below were found in one sample sequenced in a study of T cells in Graves' hyperthyroidism and ophthalmopathy. Authors of the study amplified TCR beta CDR3 regions from RNA transcripts. The TCR CDR3 first-round RT-PCR relied on the HTBI primer set. TCRdb independently ran MiXCR on the multiplex PCR reads; one entry per CDR3 protein. The repertoire includes a few hundred thousand distinct CDR3 sequences, roughly 15% of them detected once, and about 20% sits in the top ten. The source material was blood. The receptor set was obtained from a woman in her 30s with Graves' ophthalmopathy.

This clonotype was counted at least ten times. The J gene is TRBJ1-1, the V gene TRBV2; D is possibly TRBD1 (5 bases). Between the trimmed V and J ends, which lost 10 bases and 1 base, there was a span of 10 bases. CDR3 length equals 12 residues. CDR1 SNHLY and CDR2 FYNNEI come from the germline V gene. The CDR3 sequence: CAIRTKNTEAFF. The DNA for the CDR3 is TGTGCCATCCGGACAAAGAACACTGAAGCTTTCTTT.

This clonotype showed up many times. V is TRBV30 and J is TRBJ1-4, with D possibly matching TRBD1 (6 bases). This CDR3 comprises 13 residues. The V end was cut by 7 bases, the J end by 12 bases, with 21 bases between. Looked up from germline, CDR1 is GTSNPN and CDR2 is SVGIG (reference sequence). The CDR3 sequence is CASEGPGGIELFF. CDR3 nucleotide sequence: TGTGCCTCAGAGGGCCCGGGGGGCATAGAACTGTTTTTT.

In its sample, this clonotype was seen many times. The chain recombines TRBV2 with TRBJ2-1; D is ambiguous. Germline V lookup: CDR1 SNHLY, CDR2 FYNNEI. This CDR3 has 13 residues. Trimming took 1 base from V and 6 from J, leaving 7 bases between them. CDR3 amino acids: CASSEEAINEQFF. The CDR3 DNA is TGTGCCAGCAGTGAAGAGGCCATCAATGAGCAGTTCTTC.

This clonotype was detected only a few times. The CDR3 DNA reads as TGTGCCAGCAGCCATGAACAGAGGAATTCACCCCTCCACTTT. It codes for CASSHEQRNSPLHF. The chain combines TRBV5-8 with TRBJ1-6; the D is unclear. Deletions cut 4 bases from V and 7 bases from J, with 12 bases between. Germline lookup yields CDR1 SGHTS and CDR2 YDEGEE. This CDR3 spans 14 amino acids.

This clonotype has ten or more counts. This sequence joins TRBV28 and TRBJ1-2; D not certain. Germline CDR1 is MDHEN and CDR2 is SYDVKM. The CDR3 is 14 amino acids. Trimming took off 6 bases at V and 0 bases at J, with 11 bases between the two ends. CDR3 nucleotides: TGTGCCAGCAGCCCCTCATCCACTAACTATGGCTACACCTTC. This sequence encodes CASSPSSTNYGYTF.

The genes are TRBV20-1 and TRBJ2-3; 8 bases fit TRBD2. The CDR3 length is 15 residues. CDR1 is DFQATT, CDR2 SNEGSKA, per germline (reference sequence). V lost 1 base to trimming and J lost 1 base; unmatched junction nucleotides: 4. The CDR3 sequence: CSARGLTSGTDTQYF. CDR3 nucleotide sequence: TGCAGTGCTAGAGGGTTGACTAGCGGCACAGATACGCAGTATTTT.

At least ten counts were recorded for this clonotype. This chain uses TRBV6-5 with TRBJ1-1; tentatively, D is TRBD1 (5 bases). Germline CDR1 and CDR2: MNHEY and SVGAGI. This CDR3 is 13 amino acids long. Trimming took 2 bases from V and 8 from J, leaving 12 bases between them. The CDR3 DNA reads as TGTGCCAGCAGTTACCCCGTCGGGGGAGAAGCTTTCTTT. It codes for CASSYPVGGEAFF.

The CDR3 sequence is CASRPTNSNTDTQYF. CDR3 nucleotides: TGTGCCAGCAGGCCTACTAACTCAAACACAGATACGCAGTATTTT. This rearrangement joins TRBV12-3 or TRBV12-4 to TRBJ2-3, with no clear D. V was pared by 6 bases and J by 2 bases, with 15 bases between. The CDR3 sequence is 15 residues long.

There are many counts of this clonotype. V usage is TRBV7-8 and J usage is TRBJ1-2, with no clear D. Germline V gene data show CDR1 as SGHVS and CDR2 as FQNEAQ. CDR3 length: 12 residues. V was clipped by 2 bases and J by 4 bases, with 5 bases between them. The CDR3, as DNA: TGTGCCAGCAGCTTATCCCCCTATGGCTACACCTTC. This translates into CASSLSPYGYTF. Complete variable domain (other parts from reference TRBV7-8 and TRBJ1-2): GAGVSQSPRYKVAKRGQDVALRCDPISGHVSLFWYQQALGQGPEFLTYFQNEAQLDKSGLPSDRFFAERPEGSVSTLKIQRTQQEDSAVYLCASSLSPYGYTFGSGTRLTVV.

This clonotype was picked up many times. The chain is built from TRBV12-3 or TRBV12-4 and TRBJ2-3; TRBD2 matches at 10 bases. Trimming took 5 bases from V and 3 from J; bases not matched to a gene: 2. The CDR3 extends over 14 amino acids. The CDR3 here is CASSPGLATDTQYF. In DNA form, the CDR3 reads TGTGCCAGCAGTCCGGGACTAGCGACAGATACGCAGTATTTT.

This chain links TRBV6-1 with TRBJ1-2; no clear D gene. The germline CDR1 and CDR2 sequences are MNHNS and SASEGT. The CDR3 is 12 amino acids. Trimming removed 6 bases from V and 0 bases from J, with 5 bases in between. Here the CDR3 DNA reads TGTGCCAGCAGGCCCCCTAACTATGGCTACACCTTC. Its protein is CASRPPNYGYTF.

In this sample, this clonotype turned up many times. CDR3 DNA: TGTGCCAGTAGCAGTGGACAGGAGCCCCTCTATGGCTACACCTTC. It encodes CASSSGQEPLYGYTF. The chain employs TRBV19 and TRBJ1-2; 7 bases are a match to TRBD1. The J segment lost 4 bases and the V segment lost 6 bases, leaving 11 bases of the junction unmatched. The CDR3 covers 15 residues. The germline V gene has CDR1 LNHDA and CDR2 SQIVND (reference sequence). The full variable domain, rest sourced from reference TRBV19 and TRBJ1-2, is DGGITQSPKYLFRKEGQNVTLSCEQNLNHDAMYWYRQDPGQGLRLIYYSQIVNDFQKGDIAEGYSVSREKKESFPLTVTSAQKNPTAFYLCASSSGQEPLYGYTFGSGTRLTVV.

This clonotype was picked up many times. The rearrangement links TRBV13 to TRBJ2-1, with D possibly being TRBD1 (5 bases). CDR1 is PRHDT and CDR2 is FYEKMQ in the germline V gene (reference sequence). The CDR3 runs to 13 residues. V lost 3 bases to trimming and J lost 6 bases, with 9 bases between them. The CDR3: CASSLTDSNEQFF. The CDR3 region has the DNA TGTGCCAGCAGCTTGACAGATTCCAATGAGCAGTTCTTC.

A few counts support this clonotype. This chain links TRBV6-1 with TRBJ2-6; D is perhaps TRBD2 (5 bases). This CDR3 is 15 amino acids long. In germline, CDR1 is MNHNS, CDR2 SASEGT. V lost 7 bases, J lost 1 base, and 11 bases lay in between. CDR3 protein: CASNRGLSGANVLTF. The CDR3 DNA follows: TGTGCCAGCAATAGAGGGCTTTCTGGGGCCAACGTCCTGACTTTC.

In its sample, this clonotype was seen many times. The chain has TRBV28 and TRBJ2-7; D is unresolved. Germline loops: CDR1 MDHEN, CDR2 SYDVKM. Trimming cost V 3 bases and J 6 bases, with 9 bases left between them. CDR3 length: 12 residues. CDR3 coding DNA: TGTGCCAGCAGTTTGGCTCTGAGCGAGCAGTACTTC. Translation: CASSLALSEQYF.

V gene TRBV7-9 combines with J gene TRBJ2-7; D could derive from TRBD1 or TRBD2 (5 bases each). Trimming left V 0 bases short and J 1 base short, with 13 bases between. The germline CDR1 and CDR2 sequences are SEHNR and FQNEAQ (reference sequence). The CDR3 is 16 amino acids. The CDR3 here is CASSLATAGSSYEQYF. In DNA form, the CDR3 reads TGTGCCAGCAGCTTAGCGACAGCAGGGAGTTCCTACGAGCAGTACTTC.

This clonotype has a count of ten or more. The V and J genes are TRBV5-1 and TRBJ2-6; the D is unclear. The germline V gene has CDR1 SGHRS and CDR2 YFSETQ. The germline V and J ends were trimmed by 3 bases and 1 base, with 11 bases remaining between them. The CDR3 is 16 residues long. The CDR3 reads CASSSGPWSGANVLTF. The CDR3 nucleotides are TGCGCCAGCAGCTCTGGACCCTGGTCTGGGGCCAACGTCCTGACTTTC.

This clonotype was detected many times. J is TRBJ2-2 and V is TRBV28; D remains ambiguous. Germline values: CDR1 MDHEN, CDR2 SYDVKM. This CDR3 comprises 14 residues. Trimming took off 3 bases at V and 6 bases at J, with 11 bases between the two ends. CDR3 sequence: CASSFTVFAGELFF. The CDR3 coding sequence is TGTGCCAGCAGTTTTACGGTCTTTGCCGGGGAGCTGTTTTTT.

At least ten counts were recorded for this clonotype. This chain joins TRBV12-3 or TRBV12-4 and TRBJ1-5, with a tentative D call TRBD1 (5 bases). The CDR3 covers 16 residues. Between the trimmed V and J ends, which lost 2 bases and 0 bases, there was a span of 11 bases. The CDR3 spells CASSLRGGDSNQPQHF. CDR3 sequence (DNA): TGTGCCAGCAGTTTAAGGGGAGGGGATAGCAATCAGCCCCAGCATTTT.

As to this clonotype: A much larger clone lies a single base off, so this may be a read error. The chain employs TRBV20-1 and TRBJ2-3, with D perhaps being TRBD1 or TRBD2 (5 bases each). Germline V gene sequence: CDR1 DFQATT, CDR2 SNEGSKA (reference sequence). This CDR3 spans 15 amino acids. The V and J ends lost 3 bases and 4 bases respectively, with 17 bases between them. CDR3 nucleotide sequence: TGCAGTGCTAGCGACGAGAGGGGCAGGGCAGATACGCAGTATTTT. Protein sequence: CSASDERGRADTQYF.

This clonotype was found many times. CDR3 amino acids: CSARDWVPSDVISYEQYF. The DNA for the CDR3 is TGCAGTGCTAGAGATTGGGTGCCATCGGACGTGATCTCCTACGAGCAGTACTTC. The chain carries TRBV20-1 and TRBJ2-7; D is unclear. The CDR3 has 18 residues. Trimming removed 0 bases from V and 0 bases from J, with 21 bases in between. The germline V gene has CDR1 DFQATT and CDR2 SNEGSKA (reference sequence).

This clonotype was found many times. The genes are TRBV5-6 and TRBJ2-2; tentative D call: TRBD1 (6 bases). Germline V gives CDR1 SGHDT, CDR2 YYEEEE. V was clipped by 2 bases and J by 4 bases, with 9 bases between them. The CDR3 runs 14 residues. CDR3 in amino acids: CASSFIGGTGELFF. The CDR3, as DNA: TGTGCCAGCAGCTTTATAGGGGGCACCGGGGAGCTGTTTTTT.

This clonotype has a count of ten or more. The V call is TRBV27, the J call TRBJ2-7, with no clear D. Per the germline V gene, CDR1 is MNHEY and CDR2 is SMNVEV (reference sequence). The CDR3 consists of 15 residues. Deletions cut 3 bases from V and 8 bases from J, with 20 bases between. The CDR3 DNA reads as TGTGCCAGCAGTTTGGGGTCTCACCGGGCCGATCAGCAGTACTTC. Residues: CASSLGSHRADQQYF.

There are many counts of this clonotype. This sequence joins TRBV27 and TRBJ2-7; no clear D. The CDR3 is 14 residues long. Trimming removed 5 bases from V and 3 bases from J, with 14 bases in between. Per germline, CDR1 MNHEY and CDR2 SMNVEV (reference sequence). The CDR3 DNA reads TGTGCCAGCAGTCTTGGGCCCCGAGGCTACGAGCAGTACTTC. Protein product: CASSLGPRGYEQYF.

The chain employs TRBV5-1 and TRBJ2-1, with TRBD2 identical over 16 bases. Germline V gene sequence: CDR1 SGHRS, CDR2 YFSETQ. J lost 7 bases, V lost 4 bases, and 2 bases had no gene match. The CDR3 is made up of 15 amino acids. The CDR3 sequence: CASSGTSGGGNEQFF. As DNA, the CDR3 is TGCGCCAGCAGCGGGACTAGCGGGGGGGGGAATGAGCAGTTCTTC.